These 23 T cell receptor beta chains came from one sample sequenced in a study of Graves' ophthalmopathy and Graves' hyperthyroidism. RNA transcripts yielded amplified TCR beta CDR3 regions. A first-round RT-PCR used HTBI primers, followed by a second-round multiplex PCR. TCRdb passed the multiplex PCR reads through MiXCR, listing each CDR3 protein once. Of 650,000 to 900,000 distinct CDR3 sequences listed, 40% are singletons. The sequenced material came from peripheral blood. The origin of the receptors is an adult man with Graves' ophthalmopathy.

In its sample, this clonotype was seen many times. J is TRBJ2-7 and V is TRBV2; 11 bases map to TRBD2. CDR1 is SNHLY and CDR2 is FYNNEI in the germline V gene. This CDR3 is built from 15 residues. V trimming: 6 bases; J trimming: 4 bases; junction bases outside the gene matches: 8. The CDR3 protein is CASSEDRLAGYEQYF. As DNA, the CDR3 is TGTGCCAGCAGCGAGGACCGACTAGCGGGGTACGAGCAGTACTTC.

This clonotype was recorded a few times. CDR3 DNA sequence: TGTGCCAGCAGCTTAGGGACTAGTGAAGAGACCCAGTACTTC. This translates into CASSLGTSEETQYF. The chain uses TRBV7-9 and TRBJ2-5; TRBD2 matches 7 bases. The CDR3 totals 14 residues. V lost 1 base, J lost 3 bases, and 2 bases stayed unmatched. CDR1 SEHNR and CDR2 FQNEAQ come from the germline V gene (reference sequence).

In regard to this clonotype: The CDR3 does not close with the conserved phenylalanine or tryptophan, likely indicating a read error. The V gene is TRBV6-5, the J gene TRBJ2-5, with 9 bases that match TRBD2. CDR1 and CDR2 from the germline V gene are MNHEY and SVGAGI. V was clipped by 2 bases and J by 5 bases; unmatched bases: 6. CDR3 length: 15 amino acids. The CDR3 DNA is TGTGCCAGCAGTTACGAGGGACTAGCTAGGGAGACCCAGTACTGC. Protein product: CASSYEGLARETQYC.

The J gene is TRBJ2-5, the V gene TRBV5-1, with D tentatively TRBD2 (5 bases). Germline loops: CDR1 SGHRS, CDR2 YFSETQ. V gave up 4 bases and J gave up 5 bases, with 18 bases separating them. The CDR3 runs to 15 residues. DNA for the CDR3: TGCGCCAGCAGCCCAAACGGGAATCGAGGGGAGACCCAGTACTTC. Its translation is CASSPNGNRGETQYF.

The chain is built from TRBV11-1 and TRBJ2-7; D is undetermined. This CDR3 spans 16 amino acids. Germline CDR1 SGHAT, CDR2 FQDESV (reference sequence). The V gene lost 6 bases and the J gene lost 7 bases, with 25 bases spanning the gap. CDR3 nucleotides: TGTGCCAGCAGTCCCTCACCGGGTCTGGGGATCGGGGAGCAGTACTTC. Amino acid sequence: CASSPSPGLGIGEQYF.

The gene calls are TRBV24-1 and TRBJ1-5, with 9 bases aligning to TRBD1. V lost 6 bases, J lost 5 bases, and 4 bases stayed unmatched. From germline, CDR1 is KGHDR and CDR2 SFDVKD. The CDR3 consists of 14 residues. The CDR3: CATSSRTGDQPQHF. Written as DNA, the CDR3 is TGTGCCACCAGTTCCCGGACAGGGGATCAGCCCCAGCATTTT.

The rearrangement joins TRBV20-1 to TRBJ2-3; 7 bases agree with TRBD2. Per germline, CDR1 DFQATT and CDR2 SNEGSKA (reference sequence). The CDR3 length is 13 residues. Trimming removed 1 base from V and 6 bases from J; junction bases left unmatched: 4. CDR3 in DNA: TGCAGTGCTAGAGTGACTAGCTCCGATACGCAGTATTTT. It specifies CSARVTSSDTQYF.

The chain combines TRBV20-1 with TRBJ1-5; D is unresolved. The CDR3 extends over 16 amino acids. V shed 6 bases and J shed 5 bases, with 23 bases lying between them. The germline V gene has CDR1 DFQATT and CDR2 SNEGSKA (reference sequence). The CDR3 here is CSAKREVGIVDQPQHF. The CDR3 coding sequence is TGCAGTGCCAAGAGGGAGGTGGGGATCGTCGATCAGCCCCAGCATTTT.

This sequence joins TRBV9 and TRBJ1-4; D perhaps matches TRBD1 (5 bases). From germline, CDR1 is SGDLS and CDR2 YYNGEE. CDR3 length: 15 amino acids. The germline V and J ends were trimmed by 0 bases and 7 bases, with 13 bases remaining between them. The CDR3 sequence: CASSVEAGQAEKLFF. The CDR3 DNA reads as TGTGCCAGCAGCGTAGAAGCGGGGCAGGCTGAAAAACTGTTTTTT.

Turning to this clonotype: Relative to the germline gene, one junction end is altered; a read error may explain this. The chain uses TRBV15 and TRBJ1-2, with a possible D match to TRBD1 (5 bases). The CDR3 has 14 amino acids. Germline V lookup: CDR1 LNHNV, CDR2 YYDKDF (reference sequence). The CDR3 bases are TGTGCCAGCAGCCAATGGGACCAGAACTATGGCTACACCTTC. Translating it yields CASSQWDQNYGYTF. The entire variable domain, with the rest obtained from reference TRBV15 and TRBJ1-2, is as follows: DAMVIQNPRYQVTQFGKPVTLSCSQTLNHNVMYWYQQKSSQAPKLLFHYYDKDFNNEADTPDNFQSRRPNTSFCFLDIRSPGLGDTAMYLCASSQWDQNYGYTFGSGTRLTVV.

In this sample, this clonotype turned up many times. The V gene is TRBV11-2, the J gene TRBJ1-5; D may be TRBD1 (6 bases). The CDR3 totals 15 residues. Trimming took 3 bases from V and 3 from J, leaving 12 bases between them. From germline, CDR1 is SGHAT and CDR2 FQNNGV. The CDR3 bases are TGTGCCAGCAGCTTCCGGACAGCATACAATCAGCCCCAGCATTTT. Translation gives CASSFRTAYNQPQHF.

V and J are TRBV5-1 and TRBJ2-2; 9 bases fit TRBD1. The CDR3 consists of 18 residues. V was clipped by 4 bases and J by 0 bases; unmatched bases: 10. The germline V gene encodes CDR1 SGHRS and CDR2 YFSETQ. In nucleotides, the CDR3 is TGCGCCAGCAGCCCGCGGGACAGGGTCGTCGCGAACACCGGGGAGCTGTTTTTT. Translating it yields CASSPRDRVVANTGELFF.

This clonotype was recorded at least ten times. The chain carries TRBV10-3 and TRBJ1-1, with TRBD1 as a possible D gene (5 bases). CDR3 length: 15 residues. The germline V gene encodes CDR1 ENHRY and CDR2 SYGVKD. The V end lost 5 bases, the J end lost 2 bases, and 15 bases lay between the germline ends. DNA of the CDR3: TGTGCCATCAGTTCCGGGGGGGTATTTAACACTGAAGCTTTCTTT. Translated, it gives CAISSGGVFNTEAFF.

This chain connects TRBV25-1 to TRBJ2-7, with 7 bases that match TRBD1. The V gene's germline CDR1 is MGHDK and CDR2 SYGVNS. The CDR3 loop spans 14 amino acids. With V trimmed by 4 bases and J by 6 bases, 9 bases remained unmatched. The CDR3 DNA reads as TGTGCCAGCAGTGCCGGCAGGGACAGCGGCGAGCAGTACTTC. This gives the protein CASSAGRDSGEQYF.

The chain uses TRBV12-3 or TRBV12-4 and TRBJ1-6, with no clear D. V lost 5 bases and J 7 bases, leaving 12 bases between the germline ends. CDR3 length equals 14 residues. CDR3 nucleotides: TGTGCCAGCAGTCCTGGGCTGCTAAATTCACCCCTCCACTTT. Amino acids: CASSPGLLNSPLHF.

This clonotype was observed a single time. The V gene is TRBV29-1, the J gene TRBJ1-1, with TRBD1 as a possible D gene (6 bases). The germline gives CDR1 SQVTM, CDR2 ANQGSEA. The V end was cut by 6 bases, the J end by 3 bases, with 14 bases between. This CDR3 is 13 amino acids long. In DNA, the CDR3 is TGCAGCGTAGTGGGGGGCACAGACACTGAAGCTTTCTTT. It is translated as CSVVGGTDTEAFF.

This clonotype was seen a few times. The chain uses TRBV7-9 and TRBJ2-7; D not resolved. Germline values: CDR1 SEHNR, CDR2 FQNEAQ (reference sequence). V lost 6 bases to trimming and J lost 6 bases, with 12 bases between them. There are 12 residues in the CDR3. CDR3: CASSSALLEQYF. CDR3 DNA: TGTGCCAGCAGTTCGGCCTTACTCGAGCAGTACTTC. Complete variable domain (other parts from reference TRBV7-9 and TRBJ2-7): DTGVSQNPRHKITKRGQNVTFRCDPISEHNRLYWYRQTLGQGPEFLTYFQNEAQLEKSRLLSDRFSAERPKGSFSTLEIQRTEQGDSAMYLCASSSALLEQYFGPGTRLTVT.

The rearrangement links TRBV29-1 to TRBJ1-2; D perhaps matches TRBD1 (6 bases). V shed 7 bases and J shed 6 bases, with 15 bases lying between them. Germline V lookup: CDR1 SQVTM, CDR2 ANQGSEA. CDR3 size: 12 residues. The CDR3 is CSATVGADGYTF. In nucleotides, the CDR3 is TGCAGCGCCACCGTGGGGGCGGATGGCTACACCTTC. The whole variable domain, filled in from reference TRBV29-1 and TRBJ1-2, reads SAVISQKPSRDICQRGTSLTIQCQVDSQVTMMFWYRQQPGQSLTLIATANQGSEATYESGFVIDKFPISRPNLTFSTLTVSNMSPEDSSIYLCSATVGADGYTFGSGTRLTVV.

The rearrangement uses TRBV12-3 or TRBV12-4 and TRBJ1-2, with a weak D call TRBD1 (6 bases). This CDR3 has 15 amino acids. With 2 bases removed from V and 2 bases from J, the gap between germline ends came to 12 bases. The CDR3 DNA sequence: TGTGCCAGCAGTTTACAGGGGCCCCACAACTATGGCTACACCTTC. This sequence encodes CASSLQGPHNYGYTF.

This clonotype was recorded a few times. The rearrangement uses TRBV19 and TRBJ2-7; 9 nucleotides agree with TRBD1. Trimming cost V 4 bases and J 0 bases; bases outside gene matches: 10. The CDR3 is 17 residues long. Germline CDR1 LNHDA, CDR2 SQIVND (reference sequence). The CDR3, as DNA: TGTGCCAGTAGTAACCGTCATGCGGACAGGGGCTCCTACGAGCAGTACTTC. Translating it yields CASSNRHADRGSYEQYF.

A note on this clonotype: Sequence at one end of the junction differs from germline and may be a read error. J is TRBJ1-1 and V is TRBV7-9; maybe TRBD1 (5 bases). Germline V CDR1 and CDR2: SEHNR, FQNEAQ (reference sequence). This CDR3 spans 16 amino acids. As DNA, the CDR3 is TGTGCCAGCATCTTAAATCGGGGGTCGGGGGGGACTGAAGCTTTCTTT. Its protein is CASILNRGSGGTEAFF.

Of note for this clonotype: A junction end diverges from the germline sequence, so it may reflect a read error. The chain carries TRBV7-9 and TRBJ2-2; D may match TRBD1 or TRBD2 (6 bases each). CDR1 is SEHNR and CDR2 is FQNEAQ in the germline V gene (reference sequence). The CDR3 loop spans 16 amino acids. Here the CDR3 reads CASSYGGGQNTGELFF. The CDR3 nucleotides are TGCGCCAGCAGCTACGGAGGGGGACAAAACACCGGGGAGCTGTTTTTT.

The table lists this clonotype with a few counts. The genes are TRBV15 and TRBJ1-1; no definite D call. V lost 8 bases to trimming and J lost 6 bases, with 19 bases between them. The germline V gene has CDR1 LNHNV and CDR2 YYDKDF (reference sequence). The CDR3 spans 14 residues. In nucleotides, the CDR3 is TGTGCCACCCCAGGTCGGGGAGGTGGGCCTGAAGCTTTCTTT. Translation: CATPGRGGGPEAFF.